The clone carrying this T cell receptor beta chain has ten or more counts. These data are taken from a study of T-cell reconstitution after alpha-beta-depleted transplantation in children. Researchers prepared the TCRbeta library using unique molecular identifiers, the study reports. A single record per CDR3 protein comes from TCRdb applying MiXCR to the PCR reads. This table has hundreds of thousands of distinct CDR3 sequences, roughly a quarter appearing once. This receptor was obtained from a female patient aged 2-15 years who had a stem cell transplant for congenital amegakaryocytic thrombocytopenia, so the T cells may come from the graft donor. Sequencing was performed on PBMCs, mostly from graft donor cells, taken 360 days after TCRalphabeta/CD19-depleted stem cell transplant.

The CDR3 DNA is TGTGCCAGCAGAAGTCAGGGACATGAGCAGTTCTTC. This translates into CASRSQGHEQFF. V usage is TRBV12-3 or TRBV12-4 and J usage is TRBJ2-1; either TRBD1 or TRBD2 may supply D (5 bases each). The CDR3 has 12 residues. V was clipped by 6 bases and J by 8 bases, with 11 bases between them.